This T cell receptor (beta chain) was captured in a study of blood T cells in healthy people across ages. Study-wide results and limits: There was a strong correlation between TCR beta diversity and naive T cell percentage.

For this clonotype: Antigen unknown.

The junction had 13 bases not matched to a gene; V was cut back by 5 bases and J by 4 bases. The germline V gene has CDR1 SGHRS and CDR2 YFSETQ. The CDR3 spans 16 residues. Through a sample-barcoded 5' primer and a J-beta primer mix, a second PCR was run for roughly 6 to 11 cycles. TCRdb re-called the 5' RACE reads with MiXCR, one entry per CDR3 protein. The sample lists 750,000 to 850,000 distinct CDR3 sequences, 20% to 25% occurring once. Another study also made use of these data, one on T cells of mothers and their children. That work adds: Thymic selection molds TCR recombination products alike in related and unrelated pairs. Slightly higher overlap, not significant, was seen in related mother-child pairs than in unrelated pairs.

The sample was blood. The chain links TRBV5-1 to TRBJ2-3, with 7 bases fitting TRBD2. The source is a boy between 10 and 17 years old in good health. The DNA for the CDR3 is TGCGCCAGCAGTTCTCGGACTAGTCTTTTCGCAGATACGCAGTATTTT. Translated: CASSSRTSLFADTQYF. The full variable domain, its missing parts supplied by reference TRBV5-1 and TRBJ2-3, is KAGVTQTPRYLIKTRGQQVTLSCSPISGHRSVSWYQQTPGQGLQFLFEYFSETQRNKGNFPGRFSGRQFSNSRSEMNVSTLELGDSALYLCASSSRTSLFADTQYFGPGTRLTVL.